These 10 T cell receptor beta chains share one sample of origin, sequenced in a study of cytomegalovirus exposure and HLA in healthy donors. A multiplex PCR was run with 60 Vbeta primers and 13 Jbeta primers. TCRdb's table, derived via immunoSEQ multiplex PCR, lists solely in-frame clones and lacks some. This sample has about 170,000 clones, with just over 75% found just once. The sample consisted of PBMCs. These receptors were taken from a woman aged 25 to 39 in good health and CMV-seropositive.

The chain has TRBV11-2 and TRBJ1-5; 8 bases match TRBD1. Trimming took 5 bases from V and 2 from J; bases not matched to a gene: 2. This CDR3 spans 14 amino acids. Per the germline V gene, CDR1 is SGHAT and CDR2 is FQNNGV. CDR3: CASSETGGNQPQHF. CDR3 bases: TGTGCCAGCAGCGAGACAGGGGGCAATCAGCCCCAGCATTTT.

The J gene is TRBJ2-2, the V gene TRBV30; D might be TRBD2 (6 bases). The CDR3 covers 14 residues. From germline, CDR1 is GTSNPN and CDR2 SVGIG (reference sequence). Trimming cost V 5 bases and J 8 bases, with 18 bases left between them. The CDR3 region has the DNA TGTGCCTGGGCCCGGGACTCCGGTCTGGGGGAGCTGTTTTTT. Translating gives CAWARDSGLGELFF.

This clone was found once. This rearrangement joins TRBV19 to TRBJ1-4, with D possibly TRBD1 on 5 matching bases. Trimming took off 7 bases at V and 10 bases at J, with 10 bases between the two ends. The CDR3 is made up of 11 amino acids. CDR1 LNHDA and CDR2 SQIVND come from the germline V gene (reference sequence). CDR3 in amino acids: CASMDIRKLFF. CDR3 in DNA: TGTGCCAGTATGGACATTCGAAAACTGTTTTTT.

The chain joins TRBV7-8 to TRBJ1-1, with TRBD1 matching over 7 bases. Germline V gene sequence: CDR1 SGHVS, CDR2 FQNEAQ. V was pared by 1 base and J by 0 bases, with 5 bases of the junction left unmatched. CDR3 length equals 16 residues. This CDR3 is CASSLVSGQMNTEAFF. Written as DNA, the CDR3 is TGTGCCAGCAGCTTAGTTTCGGGACAGATGAACACTGAAGCTTTCTTT.

The rearrangement uses TRBV6-5 and TRBJ1-3; D remains ambiguous. V was clipped by 0 bases and J by 0 bases, with 9 bases between them. CDR1 is MNHEY, CDR2 SVGAGI, per germline. This CDR3 has 16 residues. CDR3 DNA: TGTGCCAGCAGTTACTCACCCAAGAGCTCTGGAAACACCATATATTTT. Translated: CASSYSPKSSGNTIYF.

In its sample, this clone was seen a few times. The chain combines TRBV5-4 with TRBJ2-1; 11 nucleotides align to TRBD2. This CDR3 spans 16 amino acids. V shed 5 bases, J shed 10 bases, and the junction held 14 bases outside the gene matches. Germline lookup yields CDR1 SGHNT and CDR2 YYREEE (reference sequence). The CDR3 loop reads CASSLPGLAAEREQFF. The CDR3 bases are TGTGCCAGCAGTCTTCCGGGACTAGCGGCGGAGCGGGAGCAGTTCTTC. The variable domain in full, completed from reference TRBV5-4 and TRBJ2-1, reads ETGVTQSPTHLIKTRGQQVTLRCSSQSGHNTVSWYQQALGQGPQFIFQYYREEENGRGNFPPRFSGLQFPNYSSELNVNALELDDSALYLCASSLPGLAAEREQFFGPGTRLTVL.

The rearrangement uses TRBV7-8 and TRBJ2-1; 13 nucleotides match TRBD2. The germline V gene has CDR1 SGHVS and CDR2 FQNEAQ. Germline trimming cut 2 bases from V and 10 bases from J; bases unmatched to any gene: 8. CDR3 size: 16 residues. CDR3 protein: CASSLQRLAGGREQFF. The CDR3 bases are TGTGCCAGCAGCTTACAGCGACTAGCGGGAGGACGAGAGCAGTTCTTC. The whole variable domain, remainder taken from reference TRBV7-8 and TRBJ2-1, is GAGVSQSPRYKVAKRGQDVALRCDPISGHVSLFWYQQALGQGPEFLTYFQNEAQLDKSGLPSDRFFAERPEGSVSTLKIQRTQQEDSAVYLCASSLQRLAGGREQFFGPGTRLTVL.

This clone occurred once. The CDR3 reads CASSPGGRRNTIYF. The DNA for the CDR3 is TGTGCCAGCAGTCCAGGGGGTCGAAGAAACACCATATATTTT. This chain uses TRBV6-5 with TRBJ1-3; 7 nucleotides agree with TRBD1. The length of the CDR3 is 14 residues. Germline CDR1 reads MNHEY; CDR2 reads SVGAGI. The V and J ends lost 5 bases and 5 bases, in that order; junction bases with no gene match: 6.

V is TRBV30 and J is TRBJ1-2; no reliable D call. This CDR3 region has 12 residues. Per the germline V gene, CDR1 is GTSNPN and CDR2 is SVGIG (reference sequence). The V and J ends lost 6 bases and 5 bases respectively, with 13 bases between them. The CDR3 sequence is CACQLSGYGYTF. The CDR3, as DNA: TGTGCCTGTCAACTATCGGGGTATGGCTACACCTTC.

This sequence joins TRBV19 and TRBJ1-1; TRBD1 agrees at 9 bases. The junction had 17 bases not matched to a gene; V was cut back by 6 bases and J by 6 bases. This CDR3 region has 17 residues. Germline values: CDR1 LNHDA, CDR2 SQIVND (reference sequence). This chain's CDR3 is CASSPAGMGQGRAEAFF. The CDR3 DNA follows: TGTGCCAGTAGCCCTGCCGGGATGGGACAGGGTAGGGCTGAAGCTTTCTTT. The full variable domain, completed using reference TRBV19 and TRBJ1-1, is DGGITQSPKYLFRKEGQNVTLSCEQNLNHDAMYWYRQDPGQGLRLIYYSQIVNDFQKGDIAEGYSVSREKKESFPLTVTSAQKNPTAFYLCASSPAGMGQGRAEAFFGQGTRLTVV.